A selection of T cell receptor beta chains follows, all from one sample in a study of blood T cell repertoires in COVID-19. Some clones are missing from TCRdb's copy, which holds only in-frame ones; the method was immunoSEQ multiplex PCR. The sample carries hundreds of thousands of clones, about nine tenths recorded once. Sequencing input: peripheral blood. All receptors come from a woman between 50 and 59 years old with COVID-19, enrolled during active disease. Both conserved end residues are part of each CDR3. Each record gives: D gene, V gene, clone size, J gene, CDR3 DNA, CDR3 protein. D genes are given only for firm matches. Size values are once, few and many counts, or a class for expanded clones, and some rows have none.

>NA|TRBV7-2|once|TRBJ2-7
TGTGCCAGCAGCTCCACGGGCTACGAGCAGTACTTC
CASSSTGYEQYF
>NA|TRBV28|NA|TRBJ1-5
TGTGCCAGCAGTTTCCCTGGTTCCCTGGGGGGGGGTAGCAATCAGCCCCAGCATTTT
CASSFPGSLGGGSNQPQHF
>TRBD2|TRBV6-5|NA|TRBJ2-1
TGTGCCAGCAGTTACTCAGCGGGAATCAATGAGCAGTTCTTC
CASSYSAGINEQFF
>TRBD1|TRBV23-1|NA|TRBJ1-6
TGCGCCAGCAGTCAATCGGGGACAGGGGGAAACAATTCACCCCTCCACTTT
CASSQSGTGGNNSPLHF
>TRBD2|TRBV7-6|NA|TRBJ2-1
TGTGCCAGCAGCTCCACCATACTAGCGGACAATGAGCAGTTCTTC
CASSSTILADNEQFF
>TRBD1|TRBV4-1|NA|TRBJ2-7
TGCGCCAGCAGCCACTCTACCGGGACAGGGTACGAGCAGTACTTC
CASSHSTGTGYEQYF
>TRBD1|TRBV2|NA|TRBJ1-2
TGTGCCAGCAGTGATTTGACAGGGGATAACTATGGCTACACCTTC
CASSDLTGDNYGYTF
>TRBD1|TRBV19|NA|TRBJ1-2
TGTGCCAGTAGCACGTTTGCGACAGGGGTCTATGGCTACACCTTC
CASSTFATGVYGYTF
>NA|TRBV7-3|few|TRBJ1-2
TGTGCCAGCAGCCCTAGACAGAACTATGGCTACACCTTC
CASSPRQNYGYTF
>NA|TRBV12-3/TRBV12-4|once|TRBJ2-1
TGTGCCAGCAACATTGGAGGGTACAATGAGCAGTTCTTC
CASNIGGYNEQFF
>NA|TRBV5-1|NA|TRBJ2-2
TGCGCCAGCAGAAGGGGTCTTGTTTTTAGTGGCAGCGGGGAGCTGTTTTTT
CASRRGLVFSGSGELFF
>NA|TRBV2|NA|TRBJ1-3
TGTGCCAGCAGTGGGCTGTTCTCTGGAAACACCATATATTTT
CASSGLFSGNTIYF
>TRBD1|TRBV7-9|few|TRBJ2-6
TGTGCCCCGGGGGTTACGGACAGGGGTACTGGGGCCAACGTCCTGACTTTC
CAPGVTDRGTGANVLTF
>TRBD2|TRBV3-1/TRBV3-2|once|TRBJ2-5
TGTGCCGTCAGAGCGGGAGGGAAAGAGACCCAGTACTTC
CAVRAGGKETQYF
>TRBD1|TRBV5-5|NA|TRBJ2-3
TGTGCCAGCAGCCTGGGTTCGGGGACAGGGGTCACAGATACGCAGTATTTT
CASSLGSGTGVTDTQYF
>NA|TRBV10-3|NA|TRBJ2-3
TGTGCCATCAGTGAAGGGCAGGGGAGCACAGATACGCAGTATTTT
CAISEGQGSTDTQYF
>TRBD2|TRBV4-1|NA|TRBJ2-7
TGCGCCAGCAGCCAAGATGGGACTAGCGGGGCCTACGAGCAGTACTTC
CASSQDGTSGAYEQYF
>NA|TRBV7-9|NA|TRBJ2-1
TGTGCCAGCAGCTTGGGTAGCGGCCCTTACAATGAGCAGTTCTTC
CASSLGSGPYNEQFF
>NA|TRBV19|NA|TRBJ1-2
TGTGCCAGTAACGCCGGGGGGTATGGCTACACCTTC
CASNAGGYGYTF
>NA|TRBV28|NA|TRBJ2-3
TGTGCCAGCAGGCTAGCCGGCTGGGGTGGCACAGATACGCAGTATTTT
CASRLAGWGGTDTQYF
>NA|TRBV9|NA|TRBJ1-1
TGTGCCAGCAGCGACCGGCAGACAATTTTGAACACTGAAGCTTTCTTT
CASSDRQTILNTEAFF
>TRBD2|TRBV27|NA|TRBJ2-5
TGTGCCAGCAGTTTTTTGGCTAGCGGGAGTCTCTTGGAGACCCAGTACTTC
CASSFLASGSLLETQYF
>NA|TRBV6-5|NA|TRBJ1-1
TGTGCCAGCAGGCGGGACGGTTGGACTGAAGCTTTCTTT
CASRRDGWTEAFF
>TRBD1|TRBV6-6|NA|TRBJ1-2
TGTGCCAGCAGTTACTTGGGACAGGGGTACGGCTACACCTTC
CASSYLGQGYGYTF
>NA|TRBV7-9|NA|TRBJ2-7
TGTGCCAGCAGCTTATTCGGCGGAGCTCCGGGCGAGCAGTACTTC
CASSLFGGAPGEQYF
>NA|TRBV4-3|many|TRBJ2-7
TGCGCCAGCAGCCAAGATACAGGGAGCTCCTACGAGCAGTACTTC
CASSQDTGSSYEQYF
>NA|TRBV5-1|NA|TRBJ2-5
TGCGCCAGCAGCGAGACCGGGAGAGGGGAGACCCAGTACTTC
CASSETGRGETQYF
>TRBD2|TRBV7-8|NA|TRBJ2-7
TGTGCCAGCAGCTATCTAGCGGGAGGCTCTTACGAGCAGTACTTC
CASSYLAGGSYEQYF
>NA|TRBV10-1|NA|TRBJ1-5
TGCGCCAGCAGGCAACAGGACCAAGATTATAGCAATCAGCCCCAGCATTTT
CASRQQDQDYSNQPQHF
>NA|TRBV19|NA|TRBJ1-5
TGTGCCAGTAGTTCTGGGACTTCGTATAGCAATCAGCCCCAGCATTTT
CASSSGTSYSNQPQHF
>NA|TRBV5-5|once|TRBJ1-4
TGTGCCAGCAGCTTGGTAGCAGTGATTGCAACTAATGAAAAACTGTTTTTT
CASSLVAVIATNEKLFF
>NA|TRBV27|NA|TRBJ1-1
TGTGCCAGCTCACGGGGGATGAACACTGAAGCTTTCTTT
CASSRGMNTEAFF
>NA|TRBV12-5|NA|TRBJ2-1
TGTGCTAGTGGTTTGGTTAGCGGTGAGCAGTTCTTC
CASGLVSGEQFF
>TRBD2|TRBV12-5|NA|TRBJ2-1
TGTGCTAGTGGAAAGCGGGAGGGCCGTTTTGATGAGCAGTTCTTC
CASGKREGRFDEQFF
>TRBD2|TRBV18|NA|TRBJ2-7
TGTGCCAGCTCACCCCTCGGAACTAGCGACGAGCAGTACTTC
CASSPLGTSDEQYF
>TRBD1|TRBV27|NA|TRBJ2-1
TGTGCCAGCAGTTTATGGCCCTCGGACAGGGGCAATGAGCAGTTCTTC
CASSLWPSDRGNEQFF
>NA|TRBV28|NA|TRBJ1-2
TGTGCCAGCCGCACCGCCGGAGGTGGCTACACCTTC
CASRTAGGGYTF
>NA|TRBV7-9|NA|TRBJ1-1
TGTGCCAGCAGCTTATTTAGGGGCTGGAACACTGAAGCTTTCTTT
CASSLFRGWNTEAFF
>NA|TRBV7-3|NA|TRBJ1-6
TGTGCCAGCAGCTTATCAGGGGCCAATTCACCCCTCCACTTT
CASSLSGANSPLHF
>NA|TRBV27|once|TRBJ2-7
TGTGCCAGCAGTTTAAGGGGGACCGAATCCTACGAGCAGTACTTC
CASSLRGTESYEQYF
>NA|TRBV5-8|NA|TRBJ1-6
TGTGCCAGCAGCTTGGAGCTAGGGGCCGGGAGATCACCCCTCCACTTT
CASSLELGAGRSPLHF
>TRBD2|TRBV11-1|NA|TRBJ2-3
TGTGCCAGCAGCCCCCGGACTAGCGGGAATACGCAGTATTTT
CASSPRTSGNTQYF
>TRBD1|TRBV6-6|NA|TRBJ1-1
TGTGCCAGCAGTAATAGACAGGGCACGAGGAACACTGAAGCTTTCTTT
CASSNRQGTRNTEAFF
>TRBD2|TRBV5-1|NA|TRBJ2-7
TGCGCCAGCAGCTCTGGGTTTTCGGGACTAGCGGGAGGCGAGCAGTACTTC
CASSSGFSGLAGGEQYF
>TRBD1|TRBV10-3|few|TRBJ1-5
TGTGCCATCAGCCAGACAGGGGGCGGCAATCAGCCCCAGCATTTT
CAISQTGGGNQPQHF
>TRBD2|TRBV11-2|NA|TRBJ2-7
TGTGCCAGCAGCTTAGATGTTACTAGCGGTTACGAGCAGTACTTC
CASSLDVTSGYEQYF
>TRBD1|TRBV6-5|NA|TRBJ1-2
TGTGCCAGCACGGGACAGGCCAGCAACTATGGCTACACCTTC
CASTGQASNYGYTF